The 4 T cell receptor beta chains below were found in one sample sequenced in a study of OX40 agonist ivuxolimab in advanced cancers. Libraries were prepared by immunoSEQ multiplex PCR; TCRdb keeps only in-frame clonotypes and omits some of them. Counted here are about 18,000 clones, less than 90% occurring once; the ten biggest clones make up 65% to 75%. The sample was CD4+ or CD8+ T cells sorted from blood, taken in a trial of the OX40 agonist ivuxolimab. The receptors were gathered from an adult with an advanced solid tumor such as melanoma, head and neck, liver or kidney cancer.

As DNA, the CDR3 is TGTGCCAGTAGCACCCTCGGGACAGGGGGCAACCACGAGCAGTACTTC. It encodes CASSTLGTGGNHEQYF. The rearrangement uses TRBV19 and TRBJ2-7, with 12 bases identical to TRBD1. The germline V gene encodes CDR1 LNHDA and CDR2 SQIVND (reference sequence). Trimming cost V 6 bases and J 5 bases; bases outside gene matches: 11. This CDR3 region has 16 residues.

The chain combines TRBV4-3 with TRBJ1-2; a possible D gene is TRBD1 (6 bases). Trimming removed 5 bases at V and 0 bases at J, with 19 bases between. Looked up from germline, CDR1 is LGHNA and CDR2 is YSLEER. This CDR3 is 17 amino acids long. CDR3 sequence (DNA): TGCGCCAGCAGCGAAAGTGCAGGGGTGGTTACTAACTATGGCTACACCTTC. Amino acid sequence: CASSESAGVVTNYGYTF.

This rearrangement joins TRBV2 to TRBJ2-7; no firm D call. The germline V gene encodes CDR1 SNHLY and CDR2 FYNNEI. The CDR3 sequence is 14 residues long. Trimming pared 7 bases from V and 3 bases from J, leaving 16 bases between. The CDR3 region is CASKTSLSGYEQYF. Written as DNA, the CDR3 is TGTGCCAGCAAAACCTCTCTTTCAGGCTACGAGCAGTACTTC.

V usage is TRBV5-4 and J usage is TRBJ1-6; TRBD1 might be the D (6 bases). V was cut by 0 bases and J by 5 bases, with 12 bases left in between. This CDR3 has 16 residues. The germline CDR1 and CDR2 sequences are SGHNT and YYREEE (reference sequence). CDR3 in DNA: TGTGCCAGCAGCTTGGACAGGGATGAAGATAATTCACCCCTCCACTTT. This gives the protein CASSLDRDEDNSPLHF.